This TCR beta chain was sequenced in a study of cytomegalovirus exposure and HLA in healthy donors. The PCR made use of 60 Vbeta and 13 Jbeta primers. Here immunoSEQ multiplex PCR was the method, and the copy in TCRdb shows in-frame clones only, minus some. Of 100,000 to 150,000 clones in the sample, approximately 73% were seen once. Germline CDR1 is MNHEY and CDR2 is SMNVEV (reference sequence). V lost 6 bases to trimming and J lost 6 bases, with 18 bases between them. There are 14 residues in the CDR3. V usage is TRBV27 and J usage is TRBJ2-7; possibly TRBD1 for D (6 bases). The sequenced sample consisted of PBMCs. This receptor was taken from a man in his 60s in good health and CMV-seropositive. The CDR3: CASSAIQGVLEQYF. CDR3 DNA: TGTGCCAGCAGCGCGATACAGGGAGTGCTCGAGCAGTACTTC.